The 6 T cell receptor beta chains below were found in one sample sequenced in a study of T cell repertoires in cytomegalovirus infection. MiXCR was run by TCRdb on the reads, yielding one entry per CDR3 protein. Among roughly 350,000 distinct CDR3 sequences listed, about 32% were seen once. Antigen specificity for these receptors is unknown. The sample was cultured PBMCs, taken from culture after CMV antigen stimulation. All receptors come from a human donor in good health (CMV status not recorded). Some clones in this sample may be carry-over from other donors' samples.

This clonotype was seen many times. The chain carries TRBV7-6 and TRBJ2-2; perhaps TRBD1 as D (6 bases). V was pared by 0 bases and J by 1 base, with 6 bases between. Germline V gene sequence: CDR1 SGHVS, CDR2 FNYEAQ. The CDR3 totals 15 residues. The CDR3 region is CASSLAGQNTGELFF. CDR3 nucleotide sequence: TGTGCCAGCAGCTTAGCGGGACAGAACACCGGGGAGCTGTTTTTT.

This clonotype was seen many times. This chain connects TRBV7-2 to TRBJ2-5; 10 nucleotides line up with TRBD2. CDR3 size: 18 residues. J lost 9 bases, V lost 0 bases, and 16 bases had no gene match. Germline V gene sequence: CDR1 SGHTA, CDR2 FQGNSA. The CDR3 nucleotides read TGTGCCAGCAGCTTAGCGCTTCGTATTAGCGGGAGGCAAGGGCCCCAGTACTTC. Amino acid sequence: CASSLALRISGRQGPQYF.

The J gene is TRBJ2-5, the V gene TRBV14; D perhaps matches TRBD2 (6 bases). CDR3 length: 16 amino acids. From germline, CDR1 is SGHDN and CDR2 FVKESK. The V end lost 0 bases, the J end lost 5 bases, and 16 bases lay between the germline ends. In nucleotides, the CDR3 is TGTGCCAGCAGCCAAGATTTGACTACGGGAGCGGAGACCCAGTACTTC. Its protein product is CASSQDLTTGAETQYF. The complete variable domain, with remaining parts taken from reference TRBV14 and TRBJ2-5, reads EAGVTQFPSHSVIEKGQTVTLRCDPISGHDNLYWYRRVMGKEIKFLLHFVKESKQDESGMPNNRFLAERTGGTYSTLKVQPAELEDSGVYFCASSQDLTTGAETQYFGPGTRLLVL.

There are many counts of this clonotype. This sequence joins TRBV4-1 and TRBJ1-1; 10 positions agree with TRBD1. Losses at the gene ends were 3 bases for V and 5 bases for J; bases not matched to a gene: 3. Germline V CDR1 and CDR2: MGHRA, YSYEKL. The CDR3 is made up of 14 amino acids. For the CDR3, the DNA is TGCGCCAGCAGCCATACGGGACAGGGGACTGAAGCTTTCTTT. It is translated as CASSHTGQGTEAFF.

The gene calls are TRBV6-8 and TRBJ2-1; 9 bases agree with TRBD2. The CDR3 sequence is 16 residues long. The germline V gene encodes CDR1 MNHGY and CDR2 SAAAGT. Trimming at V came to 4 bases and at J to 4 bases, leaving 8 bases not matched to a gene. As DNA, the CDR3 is TGTGCCAGCAGTTTGCGGACTAGCGCGTATTACAATGAGCAGTTCTTC. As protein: CASSLRTSAYYNEQFF.

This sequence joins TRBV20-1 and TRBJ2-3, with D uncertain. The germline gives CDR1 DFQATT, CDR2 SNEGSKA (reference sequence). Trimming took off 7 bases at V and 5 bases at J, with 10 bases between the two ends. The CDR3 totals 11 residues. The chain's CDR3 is CSVEHGDTQYF. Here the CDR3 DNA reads TGCAGTGTTGAGCACGGAGATACGCAGTATTTT.